This TCR beta chain was identified during a study of shared clonotypes between healthy human individuals. Study overall: A couple of women and a few men aged 18 to 49 made up the donors. The study, taken as a whole, reports: Rarefaction analysis demonstrated incomplete sorted-subset sequencing notwithstanding large depth. Owing to a small donor count, the genetic and exposure-history diversity represented was limited.

The authors ran the assay at deep level. The repertoire was sequenced with immunoSEQ multiplex PCR; TCRdb's copy has only in-frame clones and lacks some. Of approximately 640,000 clones listed, about three quarters are singletons. As regards this clone: Its antigen is unknown.

Trimming shortened V by 4 bases and J by 3 bases, and 13 bases separated the two germline ends. CDR1 is MGHDK and CDR2 is SYGVNS in the germline V gene. This CDR3 has 14 residues. The rearrangement joins TRBV25-1 to TRBJ2-7; D could derive from TRBD1 or TRBD2 (5 bases each). This sequence originates from a woman in her twenties or thirties in good health. Sequencing was done on a sample of memory CD4+ T cells sorted from blood. Subset meaning: CD45RA-negative fraction. CDR3 in amino acids: CASSAPGRLYEQYF. In DNA form, the CDR3 reads TGTGCCAGCAGTGCTCCGGGACGGCTCTACGAGCAGTACTTC.